This record looks at one T cell receptor (beta chain) sequence and its context. This record comes from a study of shared clonotypes between healthy human individuals. Study-level background: The donor pool was made up of a couple of women and a few men aged 18 to 49.

Genomic DNA of each subset was evenly split across several immunoSEQ plates. Clones were sequenced by immunoSEQ multiplex PCR, and TCRdb holds only the in-frame ones, with some missing. The sample has about 110,000 clones, about 70% seen once; the top ten hold almost 25%. CDR3 length equals 15 residues. The ends were cut back, 6 bases at V and 7 bases at J, with 19 bases in the middle. Germline CDR1 and CDR2: SGHAT and FQNNGV. The receptor was derived from a woman aged 30 to 39 in good health. The sequencing sample was made of memory CD8+ T cells sorted from blood. Subset described: CD45RO+ cells pooled with CCR7-negative TemRA cells. V usage is TRBV11-2 and J usage is TRBJ2-1; D uncertain. CDR3 residues: CASRATGQRRNEQFF. For the CDR3, the DNA is TGTGCCAGCAGGGCTACGGGCCAACGACGGAATGAGCAGTTCTTC.